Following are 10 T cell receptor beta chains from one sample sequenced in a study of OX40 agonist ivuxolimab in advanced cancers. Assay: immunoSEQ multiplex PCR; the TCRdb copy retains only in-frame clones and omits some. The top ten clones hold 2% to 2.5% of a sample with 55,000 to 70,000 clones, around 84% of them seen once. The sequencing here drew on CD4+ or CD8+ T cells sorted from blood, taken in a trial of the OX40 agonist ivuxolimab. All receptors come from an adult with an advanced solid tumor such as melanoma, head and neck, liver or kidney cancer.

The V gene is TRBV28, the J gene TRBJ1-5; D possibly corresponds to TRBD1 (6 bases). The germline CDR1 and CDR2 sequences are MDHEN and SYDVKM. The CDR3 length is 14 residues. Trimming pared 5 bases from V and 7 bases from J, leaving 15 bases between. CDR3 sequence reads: CASSQGHSGQPQHF. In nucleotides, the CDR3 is TGTGCCAGCAGTCAGGGACATTCGGGGCAGCCCCAGCATTTT.

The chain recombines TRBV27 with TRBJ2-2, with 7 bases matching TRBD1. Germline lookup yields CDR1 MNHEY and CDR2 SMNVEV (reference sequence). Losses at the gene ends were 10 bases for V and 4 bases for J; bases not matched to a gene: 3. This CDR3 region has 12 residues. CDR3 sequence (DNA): TGTGCCACCAACAGGGGCACCGGGGAGCTGTTTTTT. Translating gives CATNRGTGELFF.

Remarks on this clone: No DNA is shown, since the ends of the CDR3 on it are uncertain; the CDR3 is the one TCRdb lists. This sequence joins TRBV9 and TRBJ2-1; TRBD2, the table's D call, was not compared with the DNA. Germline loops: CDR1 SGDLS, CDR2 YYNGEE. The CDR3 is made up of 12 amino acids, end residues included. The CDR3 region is CASSFGGGAVFF.

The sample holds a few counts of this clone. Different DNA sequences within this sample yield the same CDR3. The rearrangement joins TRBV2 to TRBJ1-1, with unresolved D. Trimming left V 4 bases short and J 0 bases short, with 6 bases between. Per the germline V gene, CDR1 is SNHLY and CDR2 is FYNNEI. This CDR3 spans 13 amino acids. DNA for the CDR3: TGTGCCAGCAGTGTTGGGGTGAACACTGAAGCTTTCTTT. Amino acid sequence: CASSVGVNTEAFF.

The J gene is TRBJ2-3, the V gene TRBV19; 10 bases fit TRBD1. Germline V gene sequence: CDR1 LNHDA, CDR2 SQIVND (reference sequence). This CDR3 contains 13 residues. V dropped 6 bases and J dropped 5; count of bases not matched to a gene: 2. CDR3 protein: CASSRDRGDTQYF. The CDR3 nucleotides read TGTGCCAGTAGCCGGGACAGGGGAGATACGCAGTATTTT.

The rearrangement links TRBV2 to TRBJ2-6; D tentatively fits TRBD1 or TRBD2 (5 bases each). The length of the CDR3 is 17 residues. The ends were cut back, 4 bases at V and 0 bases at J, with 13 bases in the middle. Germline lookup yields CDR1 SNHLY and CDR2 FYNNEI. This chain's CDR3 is CASSVFGASSGANVLTF. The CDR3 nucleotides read TGTGCCAGCAGTGTCTTCGGGGCCAGCTCTGGGGCCAACGTCCTGACTTTC. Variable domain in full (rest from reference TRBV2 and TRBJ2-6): EPEVTQTPSHQVTQMGQEVILRCVPISNHLYFYWYRQILGQKVEFLVSFYNNEISEKSEIFDDQFSVERPDGSNFTLKIRSTKLEDSAMYFCASSVFGASSGANVLTFGAGSRLTVL.

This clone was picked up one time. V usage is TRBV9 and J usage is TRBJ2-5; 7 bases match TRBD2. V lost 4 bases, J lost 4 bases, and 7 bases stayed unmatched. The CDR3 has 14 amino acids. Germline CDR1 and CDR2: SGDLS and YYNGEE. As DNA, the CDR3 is TGTGCCAGCAGCCCCAACTCGGGGGGAGAGACCCAGTACTTC. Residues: CASSPNSGGETQYF.

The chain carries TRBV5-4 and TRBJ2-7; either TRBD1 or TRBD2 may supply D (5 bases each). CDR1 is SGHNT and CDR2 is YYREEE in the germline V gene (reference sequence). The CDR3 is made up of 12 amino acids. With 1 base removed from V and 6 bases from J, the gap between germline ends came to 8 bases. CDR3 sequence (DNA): TGTGCCAGCAGCTTGACCGGGGCCGAGCAGTACTTC. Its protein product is CASSLTGAEQYF.

The CDR3 DNA sequence: TGTGCCAGCAGTCGTTTACAGGGAGCCTACGAGCAGTACTTC. This encodes CASSRLQGAYEQYF. The genes are TRBV6-5 and TRBJ2-7; tentative D call: TRBD1 (6 bases). The V and J ends lost 5 bases and 2 bases respectively, with 13 bases between them. CDR3 length: 14 amino acids. Germline CDR1 MNHEY, CDR2 SVGAGI.

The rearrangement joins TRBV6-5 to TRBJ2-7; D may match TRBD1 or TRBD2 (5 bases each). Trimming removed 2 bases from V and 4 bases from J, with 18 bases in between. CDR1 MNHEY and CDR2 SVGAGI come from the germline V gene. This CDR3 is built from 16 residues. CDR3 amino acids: CASSYRGSGGPYEQYF. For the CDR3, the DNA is TGTGCCAGCAGTTACAGGGGAAGTGGGGGACCTTACGAGCAGTACTTC.